This is a list of T cell receptor beta chains from one sample in a study of response to subunit inactivated influenza vaccine. TCRdb fed the RT-PCR reads into MiXCR, producing one record per CDR3 protein. The table shows about 570,000 distinct CDR3 sequences, with roughly 12% occurring only once. The same sample was also studied in work on T cells expressing NK-cell markers.

The sample was PBMCs from blood, taken on the day of vaccination. The source is a man aged 50 to 59 who received an inactivated influenza vaccine. CDR3s include the opening cysteine and the closing phenylalanine or tryptophan. The D gene is left open where the match is weak. For some rows the clone size is stated as once, few or many, or as a class when expanded; others skip it.

d_call,j_call,clone_size,v_call,cdr3_aa,cdr3_nt
TRBD1,TRBJ2-7,few,TRBV5-1,CASSRLERGHDEQYF,TGCGCCAGCAGCCGGCTCGAAAGGGGGCACGACGAGCAGTACTTC
TRBD2,TRBJ2-5,-,TRBV20-1,CSAIPGGGETQYF,TGCAGTGCCATCCCGGGGGGGGGTGAGACCCAGTACTTC
-,TRBJ1-2,few,TRBV6-1,CASSVIRGGSNYGYTF,TGTGCCAGCAGCGTAATCAGGGGCGGGAGTAACTATGGCTACACCTTC
-,TRBJ1-1,-,TRBV30,CAWSVQRLNTEAFF,TGTGCCTGGAGTGTGCAGCGGCTGAACACTGAAGCTTTCTTT
-,TRBJ1-2,few,TRBV6-2/TRBV6-3,CASRPGTTTNYGYTF,TGTGCCAGCAGGCCCGGGACAACAACTAACTATGGCTACACCTTC
-,TRBJ2-6,few,TRBV21-1,CASSKVPRFEFGANVLTF,TGTGCCAGCAGCAAAGTACCCAGATTTGAGTTTGGGGCCAACGTCCTGACTTTC
-,TRBJ1-1,-,TRBV7-2,CASSLGGSAEAFF,TGTGCCAGCAGCTTAGGGGGATCGGCGGAAGCTTTCTTT
TRBD2,TRBJ2-5,-,TRBV20-1,CSARSGSLEETQYF,TGCAGTGCTAGAAGCGGGAGCTTGGAAGAGACCCAGTACTTC
-,TRBJ2-3,-,TRBV20-1,CSAKVISTLATDTQYF,TGCAGTGCTAAGGTCATTTCCACGCTGGCGACAGATACGCAGTATTTT
-,TRBJ2-2,few,TRBV7-2,CASSLEPGRAHGELFF,TGTGCCAGCAGCTTAGAACCGGGTCGTGCCCACGGGGAGCTGTTTTTT
-,TRBJ2-3,many,TRBV6-5,CASSYSPFAATDTQYF,TGTGCCAGCAGTTACTCACCCTTTGCCGCCACAGATACGCAGTATTTT
TRBD1,TRBJ2-7,few,TRBV20-1,CSARDPGQGVYEQYF,TGCAGTGCTAGAGATCCGGGACAGGGAGTCTACGAGCAGTACTTC
TRBD1,TRBJ2-5,few,TRBV6-2/TRBV6-3,CASSPDRGRRETQYF,TGTGCCAGCAGTCCCGACAGGGGGCGGCGAGAGACCCAGTACTTC
-,TRBJ2-3,-,TRBV5-1,CASSLGVGGYFDTQYF,TGCGCCAGCAGCTTGGGTGTGGGGGGATATTTTGATACGCAGTATTTT
TRBD2,TRBJ2-7,many,TRBV28,CASTSGPLYEQYF,TGTGCCAGTACTAGCGGTCCGCTCTACGAGCAGTACTTC
-,TRBJ1-2,few,TRBV7-2,CASRLGGDVYGYTF,TGTGCCAGCAGACTAGGGGGGGATGTCTATGGCTACACCTTC
-,TRBJ2-3,few,TRBV30,CAWHPSLRDTQYF,TGTGCCTGGCATCCTTCCTTGCGGGATACGCAGTATTTT
TRBD1,TRBJ2-2,many,TRBV4-3,CASSPNYRGLNTGELFF,TGCGCCAGCAGCCCAAATTACAGGGGATTGAACACCGGGGAGCTGTTTTTT
-,TRBJ1-1,few,TRBV15,CATSREVTEAFF,TGTGCCACCAGCAGAGAAGTCACTGAAGCTTTCTTT
-,TRBJ2-7,few,TRBV25-1,CASSESGLQQYF,TGTGCCAGCAGTGAATCGGGACTTCAGCAGTACTTC
-,TRBJ2-3,many,TRBV4-2,CASSQEGNGGSGTDTQYF,TGTGCCAGCAGCCAAGAAGGGAACGGAGGGTCTGGCACAGATACGCAGTATTTT
TRBD1,TRBJ1-4,-,TRBV2,CASGQGEEKLFF,TGTGCCAGCGGACAGGGCGAGGAAAAACTGTTTTTT
-,TRBJ1-2,-,TRBV6-2/TRBV6-3,CASRLIQGSGRGYTF,TGTGCCAGCAGATTAATACAGGGTTCGGGACGTGGCTACACCTTC
TRBD2,TRBJ2-1,-,TRBV12-3/TRBV12-4,CASSPTSGANEQFF,TGTGCCAGCAGTCCGACTAGCGGGGCGAATGAGCAGTTCTTC
TRBD1,TRBJ1-6,few,TRBV7-9,CASSYSRGLNNSPLHF,TGTGCCAGCAGCTATAGCAGGGGGCTAAATAATTCACCCCTCCACTTT
-,TRBJ2-7,-,TRBV29-1,CSVSNPYEQYF,TGCAGCGTTTCGAACCCCTACGAGCAGTACTTC
TRBD2,TRBJ2-5,few,TRBV12-3/TRBV12-4,CASSPTGTSLETQYF,TGTGCCAGCAGTCCCACCGGGACTAGCTTGGAGACCCAGTACTTC
-,TRBJ2-7,few,TRBV20-1,CSARSYEQYF,TGCAGTGCTAGGTCCTACGAGCAGTACTTC
TRBD2,TRBJ2-3,-,TRBV29-1,CSVEGSLLGRVGTDTQYF,TGCAGCGTTGAAGGTTCTCTACTGGGGAGGGTGGGGACAGATACGCAGTATTTT
TRBD1,TRBJ1-1,-,TRBV20-1,CSARQGAKTEAFF,TGCAGTGCTAGACAGGGGGCGAAGACTGAAGCTTTCTTT
-,TRBJ1-5,few,TRBV20-1,CSASVGGVNQPQHF,TGCAGTGCTAGCGTGGGCGGGGTTAATCAGCCCCAGCATTTT
-,TRBJ2-7,-,TRBV27,CASSFGGQGEQYF,TGTGCCAGCAGTTTTGGGGGGCAAGGCGAGCAGTACTTC
-,TRBJ2-1,many,TRBV2,CASSEVSEQFF,TGTGCCAGCAGTGAAGTAAGTGAGCAGTTCTTC
TRBD1,TRBJ2-6,-,TRBV25-1,CATETLPGQGMSGANVLTF,TGTGCCACCGAGACGTTACCGGGACAGGGAATGTCGGGGGCCAACGTCCTGACTTTC
-,TRBJ2-1,few,TRBV7-3,CASSGGGVHYNEQFF,TGTGCCAGCAGCGGGGGGGGCGTCCACTACAATGAGCAGTTCTTC
TRBD1,TRBJ2-5,many,TRBV4-2,CASSQNRGQETQYF,TGTGCCAGCAGCCAGAACAGGGGTCAAGAGACCCAGTACTTC
-,TRBJ2-7,-,TRBV20-1,CSADYSYEQYF,TGCAGTGCCGACTATTCGTACGAGCAGTACTTC
-,TRBJ1-4,-,TRBV12-3/TRBV12-4,CASSFSTVNEKLFF,TGTGCCAGCAGTTTTTCGACCGTTAATGAAAAACTGTTTTTT
TRBD1,TRBJ1-5,few,TRBV3-1,CASGQASNQPQHF,TGTGCCAGCGGACAGGCTTCCAATCAGCCCCAGCATTTT
-,TRBJ2-3,few,TRBV6-2/TRBV6-3,CASSYYAEDTQYF,TGTGCCAGCAGTTACTACGCAGAGGATACGCAGTATTTT
-,TRBJ1-2,many,TRBV7-9,CASSLTGQPITGGYTF,TGTGCCAGCAGCTTAACCGGCCAACCTATAACCGGGGGCTACACCTTC
-,TRBJ2-1,many,TRBV29-1,CSVEPNGKEQFF,TGCAGCGTTGAACCAAACGGCAAGGAGCAGTTCTTC
-,TRBJ2-7,many,TRBV20-1,CSAQDRDKGPYEQYF,TGCAGTGCTCAAGATCGGGACAAAGGACCCTACGAGCAGTACTTC
-,TRBJ2-7,-,TRBV27,CASTLRVIEQYF,TGTGCCAGCACCTTAAGGGTAATCGAGCAGTACTTC
-,TRBJ2-5,few,TRBV28,CASSLVRWGPQETQYF,TGTGCCAGCAGTTTAGTTCGGTGGGGCCCCCAAGAGACCCAGTACTTC
-,TRBJ1-2,many,TRBV4-1,CASSQDWDGYYGYTF,TGCGCCAGCAGCCAAGATTGGGACGGCTACTATGGCTACACCTTC
-,TRBJ2-7,-,TRBV7-2,CASTLRDTLYEQYF,TGTGCCAGCACTCTCCGGGACACCTTATACGAGCAGTACTTC
-,TRBJ2-1,few,TRBV27,CASSSRDMGNEQFF,TGTGCCAGCAGTTCCAGGGACATGGGGAATGAGCAGTTCTTC
-,TRBJ2-3,many,TRBV2,CASGPGTPPQYF,TGTGCCAGCGGGCCAGGGACTCCACCGCAGTATTTT
TRBD1,TRBJ2-7,-,TRBV20-1,CSAKPINRGSYEQYF,TGCAGTGCTAAACCCATAAACAGGGGGTCCTACGAGCAGTACTTC
-,TRBJ2-3,-,TRBV7-9,CASSLGPVASAAQYF,TGTGCCAGCAGCTTAGGGCCCGTAGCTAGCGCGGCGCAGTATTTT
TRBD2,TRBJ2-7,few,TRBV20-1,CSARTSPHGEQYF,TGCAGTGCCCGGACTAGCCCCCATGGCGAGCAGTACTTC
-,TRBJ2-7,many,TRBV5-1,CASSLEAAASSYEQYF,TGCGCCAGCAGCTTGGAGGCGGCCGCGAGCTCCTACGAGCAGTACTTC
TRBD2,TRBJ2-5,-,TRBV7-2,CASSLKASGVQETQYF,TGTGCCAGCAGCTTAAAGGCTAGCGGGGTACAAGAGACCCAGTACTTC
-,TRBJ2-5,-,TRBV2,CASSVYRETQYF,TGTGCCAGCAGTGTCTATAGAGAGACCCAGTACTTC
TRBD2,TRBJ2-2,many,TRBV12-3/TRBV12-4,CASSLAGSYTGELFF,TGTGCCAGCAGTCTAGCGGGGAGCTACACCGGGGAGCTGTTTTTT
TRBD2,TRBJ2-1,few,TRBV12-3/TRBV12-4,CASSFAGVRWGEQFF,TGTGCCAGCAGTTTCGCGGGAGTGCGTTGGGGTGAGCAGTTCTTC
TRBD2,TRBJ2-2,-,TRBV2,CASSPSTSRAGELFF,TGTGCCAGCAGTCCCTCGACTAGCAGGGCCGGGGAGCTGTTTTTT
-,TRBJ2-1,-,TRBV7-2,CASSLMGGSYNEQFF,TGTGCCAGCAGCTTAATGGGGGGAAGCTACAATGAGCAGTTCTTC